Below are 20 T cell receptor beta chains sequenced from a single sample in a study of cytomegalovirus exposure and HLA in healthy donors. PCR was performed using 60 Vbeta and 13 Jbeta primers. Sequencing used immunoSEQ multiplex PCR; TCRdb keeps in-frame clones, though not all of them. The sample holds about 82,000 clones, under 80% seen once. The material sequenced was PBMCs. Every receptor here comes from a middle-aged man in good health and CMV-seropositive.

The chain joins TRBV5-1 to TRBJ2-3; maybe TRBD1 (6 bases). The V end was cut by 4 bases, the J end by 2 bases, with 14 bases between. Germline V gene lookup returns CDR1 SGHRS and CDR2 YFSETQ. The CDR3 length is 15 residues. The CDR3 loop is CASSPPQGYTDTQYF. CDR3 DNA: TGCGCCAGCAGCCCCCCCCAGGGGTACACAGATACGCAGTATTTT.

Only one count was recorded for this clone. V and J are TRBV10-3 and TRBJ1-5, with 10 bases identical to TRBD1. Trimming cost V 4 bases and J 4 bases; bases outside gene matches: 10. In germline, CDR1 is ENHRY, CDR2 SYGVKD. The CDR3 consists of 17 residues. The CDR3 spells CAISGGTGDRRNQPQHF. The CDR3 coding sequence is TGTGCCATCAGTGGGGGGACAGGGGATAGGAGGAATCAGCCCCAGCATTTT.

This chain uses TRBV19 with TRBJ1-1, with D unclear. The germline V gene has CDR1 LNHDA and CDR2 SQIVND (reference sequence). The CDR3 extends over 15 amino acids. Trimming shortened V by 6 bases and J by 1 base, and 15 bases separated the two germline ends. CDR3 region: CASRTNNGKNTEAFF. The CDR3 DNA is TGTGCCAGTAGGACAAACAACGGGAAGAACACTGAAGCTTTCTTT.

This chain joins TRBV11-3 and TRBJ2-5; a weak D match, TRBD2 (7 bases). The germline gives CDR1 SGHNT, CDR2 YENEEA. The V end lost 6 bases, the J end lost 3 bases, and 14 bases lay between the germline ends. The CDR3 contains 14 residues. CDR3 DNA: TGTGCCAGCAGTTACAGGGAGGGGAAAGAGACCCAGTACTTC. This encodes CASSYREGKETQYF.

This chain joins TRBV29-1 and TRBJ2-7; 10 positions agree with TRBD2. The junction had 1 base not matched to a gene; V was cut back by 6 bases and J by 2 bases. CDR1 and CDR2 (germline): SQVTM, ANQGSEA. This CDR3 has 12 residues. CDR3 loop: CSVAGGTYEQYF. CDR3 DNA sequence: TGCAGCGTAGCGGGGGGGACCTACGAGCAGTACTTC.

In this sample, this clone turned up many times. The CDR3 sequence: CASSYRGGDTGELFF. CDR3 coding DNA: TGTGCCAGCAGTTACAGGGGAGGCGACACCGGGGAGCTGTTTTTT. The chain joins TRBV6-4 to TRBJ2-2; D may be TRBD1 (7 bases). This CDR3 region has 15 residues. The V end lost 5 bases, the J end lost 3 bases, and 13 bases lay between the germline ends. CDR1 and CDR2 (germline): MRHNA, SNTAGT.

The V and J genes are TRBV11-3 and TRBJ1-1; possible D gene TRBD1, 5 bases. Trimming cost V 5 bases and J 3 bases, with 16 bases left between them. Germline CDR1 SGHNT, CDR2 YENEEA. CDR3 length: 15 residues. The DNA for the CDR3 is TGTGCCAGCAGCGCGACTGGTGCGGGGGACACTGAAGCTTTCTTT. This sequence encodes CASSATGAGDTEAFF.

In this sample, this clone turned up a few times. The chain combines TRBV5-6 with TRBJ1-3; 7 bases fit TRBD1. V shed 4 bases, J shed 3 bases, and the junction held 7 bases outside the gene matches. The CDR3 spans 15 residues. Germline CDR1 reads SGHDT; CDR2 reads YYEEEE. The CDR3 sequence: CASSPMTGFGNTIYF. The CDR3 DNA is TGTGCCAGCAGCCCTATGACAGGGTTTGGAAACACCATATATTTT.

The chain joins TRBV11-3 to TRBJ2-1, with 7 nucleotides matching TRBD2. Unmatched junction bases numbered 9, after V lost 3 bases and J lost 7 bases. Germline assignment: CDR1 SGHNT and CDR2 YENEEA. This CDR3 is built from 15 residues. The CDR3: CASSLSSAGRNEQFF. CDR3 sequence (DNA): TGTGCCAGCAGCTTGAGTTCAGCGGGACGGAATGAGCAGTTCTTC.

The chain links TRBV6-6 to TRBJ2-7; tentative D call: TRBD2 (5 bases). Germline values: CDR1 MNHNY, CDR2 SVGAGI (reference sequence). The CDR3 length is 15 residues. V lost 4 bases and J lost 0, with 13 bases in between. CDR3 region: CASSLTGTSSYEQYF. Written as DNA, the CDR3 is TGTGCCAGCAGTTTGACGGGAACTAGCTCCTACGAGCAGTACTTC.

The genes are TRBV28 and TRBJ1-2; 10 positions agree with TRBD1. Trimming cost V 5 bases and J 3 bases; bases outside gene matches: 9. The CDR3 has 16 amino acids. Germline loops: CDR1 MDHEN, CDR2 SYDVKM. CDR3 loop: CASSPYSTGGDYGYTF. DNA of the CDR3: TGTGCCAGCAGTCCCTACTCGACAGGGGGCGACTATGGCTACACCTTC.

The DNA for the CDR3 is TGTGCCAGCAGTACCCGACAGGGGAGGTTCACAGATACGCAGTATTTT. Amino acids: CASSTRQGRFTDTQYF. The J gene is TRBJ2-3, the V gene TRBV5-5; 8 positions match TRBD1. Germline values: CDR1 SGHKS, CDR2 YYEKEE (reference sequence). Losses at the gene ends were 5 bases for V and 2 bases for J; bases not matched to a gene: 10. The CDR3 totals 16 residues.

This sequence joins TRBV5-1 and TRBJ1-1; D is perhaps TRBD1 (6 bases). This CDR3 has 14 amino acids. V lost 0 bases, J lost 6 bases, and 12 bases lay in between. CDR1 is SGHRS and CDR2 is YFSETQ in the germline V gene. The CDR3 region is CASSLAGGQSEAFF. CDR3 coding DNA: TGCGCCAGCAGCTTGGCGGGGGGGCAATCTGAAGCTTTCTTT.

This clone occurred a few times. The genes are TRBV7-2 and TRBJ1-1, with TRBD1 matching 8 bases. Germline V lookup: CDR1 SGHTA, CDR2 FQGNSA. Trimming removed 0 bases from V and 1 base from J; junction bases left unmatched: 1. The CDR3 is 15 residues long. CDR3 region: CASSLAGTGNTEAFF. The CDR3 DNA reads TGTGCCAGCAGCTTAGCCGGGACAGGGAACACTGAAGCTTTCTTT.

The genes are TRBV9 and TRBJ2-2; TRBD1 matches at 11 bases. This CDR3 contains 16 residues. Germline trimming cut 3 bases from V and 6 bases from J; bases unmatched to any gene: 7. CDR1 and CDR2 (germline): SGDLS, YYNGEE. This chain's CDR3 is CASSGGQGDVAGELFF. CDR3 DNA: TGTGCCAGCAGCGGGGGACAGGGGGATGTTGCCGGGGAGCTGTTTTTT.

CDR3 sequence: CAWSLAGTSRETQYF. CDR3 in DNA: TGTGCCTGGAGTCTCGCCGGGACTAGCAGGGAGACCCAGTACTTC. The genes are TRBV30 and TRBJ2-5; 9 bases agree with TRBD2. CDR1 is GTSNPN, CDR2 SVGIG, per germline (reference sequence). The CDR3 has 15 amino acids. The trim removed 2 bases at V and 5 bases at J, leaving 9 bases unmatched.

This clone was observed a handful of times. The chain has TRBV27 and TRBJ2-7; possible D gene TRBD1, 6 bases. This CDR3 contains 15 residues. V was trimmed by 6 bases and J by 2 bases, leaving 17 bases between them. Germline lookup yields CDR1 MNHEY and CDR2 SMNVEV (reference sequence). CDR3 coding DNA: TGTGCCAGCAGCCCCACTAGACAGGCGGCCTACGAGCAGTACTTC. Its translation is CASSPTRQAAYEQYF.

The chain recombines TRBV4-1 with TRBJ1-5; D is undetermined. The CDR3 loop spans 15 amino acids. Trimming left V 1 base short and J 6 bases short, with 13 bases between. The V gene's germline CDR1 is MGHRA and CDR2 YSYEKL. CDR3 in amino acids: CASSQVGGESQPQHF. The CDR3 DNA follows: TGCGCCAGCAGCCAAGTAGGCGGGGAGAGTCAGCCCCAGCATTTT.

The CDR3 spells CSVDSGSTYNEQFF. The DNA for the CDR3 is TGCAGCGTGGATAGCGGGAGTACCTACAATGAGCAGTTCTTC. V and J are TRBV29-1 and TRBJ2-1; 9 bases align to TRBD2. V was clipped by 6 bases and J by 2 bases; unmatched bases: 5. Germline CDR1 and CDR2: SQVTM and ANQGSEA. CDR3 length: 14 amino acids.

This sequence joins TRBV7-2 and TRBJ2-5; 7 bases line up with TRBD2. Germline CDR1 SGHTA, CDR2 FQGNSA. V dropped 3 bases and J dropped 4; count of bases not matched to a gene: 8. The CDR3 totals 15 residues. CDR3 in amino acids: CASSFSSGMGETQYF. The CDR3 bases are TGTGCCAGCAGCTTCTCAAGCGGGATGGGAGAGACCCAGTACTTC. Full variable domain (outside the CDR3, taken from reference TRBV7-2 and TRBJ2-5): GAGVSQSPSNKVTEKGKDVELRCDPISGHTALYWYRQSLGQGLEFLIYFQGNSAPDKSGLPSDRFSAERTGGSVSTLTIQRTQQEDSAVYLCASSFSSGMGETQYFGPGTRLLVL.